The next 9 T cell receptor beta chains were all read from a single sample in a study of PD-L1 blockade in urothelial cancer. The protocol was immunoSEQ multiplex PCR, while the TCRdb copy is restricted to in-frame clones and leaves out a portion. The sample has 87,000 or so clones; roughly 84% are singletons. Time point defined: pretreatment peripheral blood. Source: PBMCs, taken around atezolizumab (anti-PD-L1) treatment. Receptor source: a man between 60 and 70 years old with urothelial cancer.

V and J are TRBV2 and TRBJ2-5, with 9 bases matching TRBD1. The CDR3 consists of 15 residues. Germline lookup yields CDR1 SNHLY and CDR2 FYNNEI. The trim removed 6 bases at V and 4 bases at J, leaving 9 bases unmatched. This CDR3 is CASREQGAWGETQYF. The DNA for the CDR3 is TGTGCCAGCAGGGAACAGGGGGCTTGGGGAGAGACCCAGTACTTC.

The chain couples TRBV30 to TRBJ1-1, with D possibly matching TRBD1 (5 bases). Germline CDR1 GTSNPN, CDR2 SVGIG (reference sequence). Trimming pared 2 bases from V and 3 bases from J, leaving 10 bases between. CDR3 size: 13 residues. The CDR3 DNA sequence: TGTGCCTGGAGTACTACAGGCTACACTGAAGCTTTCTTT. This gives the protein CAWSTTGYTEAFF.

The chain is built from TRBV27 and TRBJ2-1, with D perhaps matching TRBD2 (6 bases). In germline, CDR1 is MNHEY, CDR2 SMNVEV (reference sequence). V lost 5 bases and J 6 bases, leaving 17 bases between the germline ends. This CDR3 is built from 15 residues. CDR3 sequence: CASSLEGPGANEQFF. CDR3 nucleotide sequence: TGTGCCAGCAGTCTGGAGGGCCCTGGCGCCAATGAGCAGTTCTTC.

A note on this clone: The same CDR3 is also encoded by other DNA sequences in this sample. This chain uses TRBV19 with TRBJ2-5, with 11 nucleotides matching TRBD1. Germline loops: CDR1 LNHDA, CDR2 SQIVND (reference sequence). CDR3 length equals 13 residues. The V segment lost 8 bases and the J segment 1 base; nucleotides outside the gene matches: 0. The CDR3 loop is CASGQGAQETQYF. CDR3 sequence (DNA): TGTGCCAGTGGACAGGGGGCCCAAGAGACCCAGTACTTC.

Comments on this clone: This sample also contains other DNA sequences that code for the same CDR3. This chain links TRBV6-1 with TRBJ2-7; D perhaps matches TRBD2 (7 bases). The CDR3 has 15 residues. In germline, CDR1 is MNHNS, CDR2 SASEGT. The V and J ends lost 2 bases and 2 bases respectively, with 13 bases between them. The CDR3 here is CASSEREGVTYEQYF. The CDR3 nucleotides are TGTGCCAGCAGTGAAAGGGAGGGGGTGACCTACGAGCAGTACTTC.

For the CDR3, the DNA is TGTGCCAGTAGTCGGAAGCCTCAGGGCGCGGGGGTCTCTGGGGCCAACGTCCTGACTTTC. Residues: CASSRKPQGAGVSGANVLTF. This chain connects TRBV19 to TRBJ2-6; TRBD2 matches 7 bases. This CDR3 region has 20 residues. The V gene's germline CDR1 is LNHDA and CDR2 SQIVND (reference sequence). J gave up 0 bases and V 5 bases, and 16 bases lay outside the gene matches.

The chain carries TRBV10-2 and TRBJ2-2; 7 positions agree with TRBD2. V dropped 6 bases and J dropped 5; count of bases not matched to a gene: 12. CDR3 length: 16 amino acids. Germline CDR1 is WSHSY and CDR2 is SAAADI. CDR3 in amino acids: CASRTLQRGGTGELFF. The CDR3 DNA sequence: TGCGCCAGCAGGACTTTACAGCGGGGTGGGACCGGGGAGCTGTTTTTT.

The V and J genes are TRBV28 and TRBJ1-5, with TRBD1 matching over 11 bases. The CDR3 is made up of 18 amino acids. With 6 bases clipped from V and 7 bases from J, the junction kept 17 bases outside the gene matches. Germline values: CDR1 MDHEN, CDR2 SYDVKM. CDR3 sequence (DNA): TGTGCCAGCAGCTCCTCCGGGACAGGGGGGACAGGGAGACAGCCCCAGCATTTT. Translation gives CASSSSGTGGTGRQPQHF.

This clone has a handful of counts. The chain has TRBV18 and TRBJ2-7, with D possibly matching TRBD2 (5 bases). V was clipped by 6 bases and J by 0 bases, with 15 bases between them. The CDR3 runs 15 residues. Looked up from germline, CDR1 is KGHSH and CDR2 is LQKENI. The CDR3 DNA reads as TGTGCCAGCTCGCGAAGGACGGGGAGCTCCTACGAGCAGTACTTC. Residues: CASSRRTGSSYEQYF.